The 12 T cell receptor beta chains listed next were all sequenced from one sample in a study of shared clonotypes between healthy human individuals. Assay used: immunoSEQ multiplex PCR; TCRdb lists only in-frame clones, some missing. Of around 700,000 clones listed, roughly 78% were seen once; the top ten hold under 2%. The sample consisted of memory CD4+ T cells sorted from blood. Subset described: CD45RA-negative fraction. The receptor set was obtained from a woman in her thirties in good health.

V and J are TRBV5-4 and TRBJ2-5; 13 nucleotides line up with TRBD2. From germline, CDR1 is SGHNT and CDR2 YYREEE (reference sequence). This CDR3 comprises 15 residues. The V segment lost 4 bases and the J segment 5 bases; nucleotides outside the gene matches: 5. CDR3 protein: CASSEGLAGMETQYF. The CDR3 DNA sequence: TGTGCCAGCAGCGAGGGACTAGCGGGAATGGAGACCCAGTACTTC.

Remarks on this clone: The junction differs from germline at one of its ends, possibly a read error. The V gene is TRBV14, the J gene TRBJ2-6; TRBD1 is a possible D gene (6 bases). The germline gives CDR1 SGHDN, CDR2 FVKESK. The CDR3 length is 14 residues. CDR3 DNA sequence: TGCGCCAGCTACAGGGATACTGGGGCCAACATCCTGACTTTC. Its protein is CASYRDTGANILTF.

The genes are TRBV19 and TRBJ1-5; D unresolved. V was pared by 5 bases and J by 2 bases, with 10 bases between. Germline values: CDR1 LNHDA, CDR2 SQIVND (reference sequence). CDR3 length: 14 amino acids. The CDR3 nucleotides read TGTGCCAGTAGTGTGGGTATTGGCAATCAGCCCCAGCATTTT. Translating it yields CASSVGIGNQPQHF. Full variable domain (missing parts from reference TRBV19 and TRBJ1-5): DGGITQSPKYLFRKEGQNVTLSCEQNLNHDAMYWYRQDPGQGLRLIYYSQIVNDFQKGDIAEGYSVSREKKESFPLTVTSAQKNPTAFYLCASSVGIGNQPQHFGDGTRLSIL.

CDR3 in amino acids: CASRRGEGATSGGPQHF. CDR3 coding DNA: TGTGCCAGCCGGAGGGGGGAGGGGGCCACCTCGGGTGGGCCCCAGCATTTT. This chain connects TRBV2 to TRBJ1-5; 7 bases line up with TRBD1. CDR1 SNHLY and CDR2 FYNNEI come from the germline V gene. CDR3 length: 17 amino acids. J gave up 9 bases and V 8 bases, and 22 bases lay outside the gene matches.

In its sample, this clone was seen once. Other DNA sequences from this sample encode an identical CDR3 as well. This rearrangement joins TRBV5-1 to TRBJ2-7, with TRBD2 matching over 9 bases. Germline assignment: CDR1 SGHRS and CDR2 YFSETQ. This CDR3 is 13 amino acids long. Unmatched junction bases numbered 0, after V lost 1 base and J lost 4 bases. The CDR3 is CASSLSGGYEQYF. In DNA form, the CDR3 reads TGCGCCAGCAGCTTGAGCGGGGGGTACGAGCAGTACTTC.

J is TRBJ2-1 and V is TRBV28, with D possibly being TRBD2 (6 bases). The CDR3 runs 15 residues. Trimming stripped 6 bases from V and 7 bases from J, with 19 bases between. Per germline, CDR1 MDHEN and CDR2 SYDVKM. This chain's CDR3 is CASSLPDSGSNEQFF. The CDR3 region has the DNA TGTGCCAGCAGCCTACCGGATAGCGGATCTAATGAGCAGTTCTTC.

The chain combines TRBV29-1 with TRBJ2-3; possibly TRBD2 for D (6 bases). The CDR3 consists of 14 residues. Germline V CDR1 and CDR2: SQVTM, ANQGSEA. V was cut by 4 bases and J by 5 bases, with 16 bases left in between. The CDR3 nucleotides read TGCAGCGTTGTGCGGCGAGCGGGCTTAGATACGCAGTATTTT. It is translated as CSVVRRAGLDTQYF.

This chain joins TRBV6-1 and TRBJ2-5; 7 bases line up with TRBD1. Trimming cost V 5 bases and J 4 bases; bases outside gene matches: 10. The CDR3 length is 15 residues. Germline V gene lookup returns CDR1 MNHNS and CDR2 SASEGT. This CDR3 reads CASSKRQGLGETQYF. In DNA, the CDR3 is TGTGCCAGCAGTAAACGACAGGGTTTGGGAGAGACCCAGTACTTC.

This clone has just a few counts. V gene TRBV30 combines with J gene TRBJ1-1; no clear D gene. Germline lookup yields CDR1 GTSNPN and CDR2 SVGIG (reference sequence). There are 13 residues in the CDR3. V lost 0 bases and J 3 bases, leaving 8 bases between the germline ends. CDR3 amino acids: CAWSVNGDTEAFF. The CDR3 region has the DNA TGTGCCTGGAGTGTAAACGGGGACACTGAAGCTTTCTTT. Full variable domain (rest looked up from reference TRBV30 and TRBJ1-1): SQTIHQWPATLVQPVGSPLSLECTVEGTSNPNLYWYRQAAGRGLQLLFYSVGIGQISSEVPQNLSASRPQDRQFILSSKKLLLSDSGFYLCAWSVNGDTEAFFGQGTRLTVV.

The gene calls are TRBV28 and TRBJ1-2, with 7 nucleotides matching TRBD1. Germline V gene lookup returns CDR1 MDHEN and CDR2 SYDVKM. The CDR3 is 12 amino acids. V shed 7 bases and J 4 bases; nucleotides not matched to a gene: 3. Here the CDR3 reads CASTGQPYGYTF. The CDR3 DNA reads as TGTGCCAGCACGGGACAGCCCTATGGCTACACCTTC.

The J gene is TRBJ2-7, the V gene TRBV6-5; no firm D call. Germline V gives CDR1 MNHEY, CDR2 SVGAGI. The CDR3 has 15 residues. Trimming removed 6 bases from V and 0 bases from J, with 15 bases in between. The CDR3 nucleotides are TGTGCCAGCAGCGCCGCGCCGGACGGCTCCTACGAGCAGTACTTC. This codes for CASSAAPDGSYEQYF.

A few counts support this clone. The chain links TRBV7-9 to TRBJ2-2, with D unclear. The V gene's germline CDR1 is SEHNR and CDR2 FQNEAQ (reference sequence). The CDR3 is 12 residues long. The V and J ends lost 5 bases and 7 bases respectively, with 8 bases between them. The CDR3 spells CASSRLVGELFF. The CDR3, as DNA: TGTGCCAGCAGCCGACTGGTCGGGGAGCTGTTTTTT.